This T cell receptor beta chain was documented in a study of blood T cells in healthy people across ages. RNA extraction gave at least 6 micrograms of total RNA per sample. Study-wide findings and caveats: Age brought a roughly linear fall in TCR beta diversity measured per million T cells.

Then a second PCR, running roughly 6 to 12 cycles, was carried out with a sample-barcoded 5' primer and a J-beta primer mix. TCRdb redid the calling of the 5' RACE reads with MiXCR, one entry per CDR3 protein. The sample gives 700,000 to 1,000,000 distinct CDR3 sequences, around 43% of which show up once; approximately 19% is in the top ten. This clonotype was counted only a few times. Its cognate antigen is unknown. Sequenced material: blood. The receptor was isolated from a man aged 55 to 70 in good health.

The CDR3: CAISGSTSGTYEQYF. The CDR3 coding sequence is TGTGCCATCAGTGGATCGACTAGCGGAACCTACGAGCAGTACTTC. The chain links TRBV10-3 to TRBJ2-7; 9 nucleotides align to TRBD2. The CDR3 has 15 amino acids. Per germline, CDR1 ENHRY and CDR2 SYGVKD. V shed 4 bases and J 2 bases; nucleotides not matched to a gene: 6.